The rows below give T cell receptor beta chains drawn from one sample of a study of ipilimumab plus nivolumab after autologous stem cell transplantation. Measured with immunoSEQ multiplex PCR; TCRdb has only the in-frame clones, and not every one. Of around 21,000 clones in the sample, about four fifths were seen once. The material sequenced was PBMCs, taken in a trial of ipilimumab plus nivolumab as post-transplant consolidation. The receptors originated from a male donor with diffuse large B-cell lymphoma. Both conserved end residues are part of each CDR3. The D gene is left open where the match is weak. Clone size is shown for a subset of rows, as once, few, many or a class of expanded clone.

D: .; V: TRBV5-6; size: .; J: TRBJ1-1; CDR3: CASSLWGANTEAFF; DNA: TGTGCCAGCAGCTTGTGGGGGGCAAACACTGAAGCTTTCTTT
D: TRBD1; V: TRBV19; size: .; J: TRBJ1-5; CDR3: CASRTGGLGQPQHF; DNA: TGTGCCAGTAGAACAGGGGGCTTAGGACAGCCCCAGCATTTT
D: TRBD2; V: TRBV2; size: once; J: TRBJ2-1; CDR3: CASGAGTREFF; DNA: TGTGCCAGTGGAGCCGGGACTAGGGAGTTCTTC
D: .; V: TRBV5-1; size: .; J: TRBJ2-3; CDR3: CASRLRDTLTDTQYF; DNA: TGCGCCAGCAGACTGCGGGACACACTCACAGATACGCAGTATTTT
D: .; V: TRBV13; size: .; J: TRBJ1-5; CDR3: CASSLGRQPQHF; DNA: TGTGCCAGCAGCTTAGGCCGTCAGCCCCAGCATTTT
D: TRBD1; V: TRBV5-4; size: .; J: TRBJ2-7; CDR3: CASSSRQGDYEQYF; DNA: TGTGCCAGCAGCTCCCGACAGGGGGACTACGAGCAGTACTTC
D: .; V: TRBV15; size: .; J: TRBJ2-3; CDR3: CATSTRTEVADTQYF; DNA: TGTGCCACCAGCACCAGGACAGAGGTGGCGGATACGCAGTATTTT
D: .; V: TRBV4-1; size: few; J: TRBJ1-5; CDR3: CASSQVFAENSNQPQHF; DNA: TGCGCCAGCAGCCAAGTTTTTGCAGAGAATAGCAATCAGCCCCAGCATTTT
D: TRBD2; V: TRBV5-1; size: .; J: TRBJ2-5; CDR3: CASSPGGPTDTQYF; DNA: TGCGCCAGCAGCCCGGGGGGGCCTACCGACACCCAGTACTTC
D: .; V: TRBV5-4; size: .; J: TRBJ1-5; CDR3: CASSLIGHNQPQHF; DNA: TGTGCCAGCAGCTTGATTGGCCATAATCAGCCCCAGCATTTT
D: TRBD1; V: TRBV5-1; size: .; J: TRBJ1-2; CDR3: CASSLEGRGGADGYTF; DNA: TGCGCCAGCAGCTTGGAAGGACGAGGGGGCGCGGATGGCTACACCTTC
D: TRBD1; V: TRBV27; size: .; J: TRBJ1-2; CDR3: CASSPDRRYGYTF; DNA: TGTGCCAGCAGTCCGGACAGGCGCTATGGCTACACCTTC
D: TRBD1; V: TRBV29-1; size: .; J: TRBJ1-1; CDR3: CSVVPGTGANEAFF; DNA: TGCAGCGTTGTCCCCGGGACAGGGGCGAATGAAGCTTTCTTT
D: .; V: TRBV5-1; size: .; J: TRBJ2-5; CDR3: CASSLASALGETQYF; DNA: TGCGCCAGCAGCTTGGCGAGCGCCCTGGGGGAGACCCAGTACTTC
D: .; V: TRBV5-6; size: once; J: TRBJ1-2; CDR3: CASSLRGYGYTF; DNA: TGTGCCAGCAGCCTGAGAGGATATGGCTACACCTTC
D: .; V: TRBV7-2; size: few; J: TRBJ2-5; CDR3: CASSPQGGWAAETQYF; DNA: TGTGCCAGCAGCCCTCAGGGAGGTTGGGCGGCAGAGACCCAGTACTTC
D: TRBD1; V: TRBV4-1; size: .; J: TRBJ2-7; CDR3: CASSQGLVGQTYEQYF; DNA: TGCGCCAGCAGCCAAGGGTTGGTGGGACAGACCTACGAGCAGTACTTC
D: TRBD2; V: TRBV10-2; size: .; J: TRBJ2-1; CDR3: CASSGSGLAGAFRTYNEQFF; DNA: TGCGCCAGCAGTGGCTCAGGACTAGCGGGGGCCTTCCGAACCTACAATGAGCAGTTCTTC
D: TRBD1; V: TRBV6-5; size: .; J: TRBJ2-2; CDR3: CASSYLDRGPGGELFF; DNA: TGTGCCAGCAGTTACCTAGACAGGGGGCCAGGCGGGGAGCTGTTTTTT
D: .; V: TRBV2; size: once; J: TRBJ2-7; CDR3: CASRQFYEQYF; DNA: TGTGCCAGCAGACAATTCTACGAGCAGTACTTC
D: TRBD1; V: TRBV7-7; size: .; J: TRBJ2-2; CDR3: CASSSGQGEAGELFF; DNA: TGTGCTAGCAGCAGTGGACAGGGAGAAGCCGGGGAGCTGTTTTTT
D: .; V: TRBV10-3; size: .; J: TRBJ1-2; CDR3: CAISEFGRDGYTF; DNA: TGTGCCATCAGTGAGTTCGGGAGGGATGGCTACACCTTC
D: TRBD1; V: TRBV5-1; size: .; J: TRBJ1-6; CDR3: CASSDRTGVGNSPLHF; DNA: TGCGCCAGCAGCGACCGGACAGGGGTAGGTAATTCACCCCTCCACTTT
D: TRBD2; V: TRBV5-1; size: .; J: TRBJ2-2; CDR3: CASRRTSGGTGELFF; DNA: TGCGCCAGCAGGCGGACTAGCGGGGGAACCGGGGAGCTGTTTTTT
D: .; V: TRBV11-2; size: .; J: TRBJ1-6; CDR3: CASSPAGTWNSPLHF; DNA: TGTGCCAGCAGTCCCGCCGGGACGTGGAATTCACCCCTCCACTTT